The 6 T cell receptor beta chains in this list originate from one sample, sequenced in a study of blood T cell repertoires in COVID-19. Sequencing used immunoSEQ multiplex PCR; TCRdb keeps in-frame clones, though not all of them. Here the sample spans 90,000 or so clones, more than 70% being singletons. Material for sequencing was peripheral blood. The receptors were sampled from a woman of 80 years or more with acute or convalescent COVID-19.

This clone was observed many times. The chain links TRBV15 to TRBJ1-5; D unclear. This CDR3 contains 14 residues. CDR1 is LNHNV, CDR2 YYDKDF, per germline (reference sequence). The germline V and J ends were trimmed by 1 base and 5 bases, with 9 bases remaining between them. The CDR3 sequence is CATSRGGGDQPQHF. The DNA of the CDR3 is TGTGCCACCAGCAGAGGGGGAGGAGATCAGCCCCAGCATTTT.

This clone was counted ten times or more. This chain connects TRBV4-1 to TRBJ1-3, with 9 bases matching TRBD1. CDR3 length: 17 amino acids. The germline V gene has CDR1 MGHRA and CDR2 YSYEKL. Trimming at V came to 3 bases and at J to 0 bases, leaving 6 bases not matched to a gene. DNA for the CDR3: TGCGCCAGCAGCCACGGACAGGGGAAGGTCTCTGGAAACACCATATATTTT. Amino acid sequence: CASSHGQGKVSGNTIYF.

This chain links TRBV7-9 with TRBJ1-5; D call uncertain. Trimming stripped 5 bases from V and 10 bases from J, with 12 bases between. CDR1 SEHNR and CDR2 FQNEAQ come from the germline V gene (reference sequence). The CDR3 covers 12 residues. This chain's CDR3 is CASSTQRNPQHF. CDR3 coding DNA: TGTGCCAGCAGCACTCAGCGTAATCCCCAGCATTTT. Together with reference TRBV7-9 and TRBJ1-5, the CDR3 gives the full variable domain: DTGVSQNPRHKITKRGQNVTFRCDPISEHNRLYWYRQTLGQGPEFLTYFQNEAQLEKSRLLSDRFSAERPKGSFSTLEIQRTEQGDSAMYLCASSTQRNPQHFGDGTRLSIL.

V and J are TRBV6-1 and TRBJ2-1; the match to TRBD2 covers 9 bases. Germline V gene lookup returns CDR1 MNHNS and CDR2 SASEGT. The CDR3 has 16 amino acids. The trim removed 1 base at V and 2 bases at J, leaving 3 bases unmatched. As DNA, the CDR3 is TGTGCCAGCAGTGAAGGGCTAGCGGGGCCCTACAATGAGCAGTTCTTC. It specifies CASSEGLAGPYNEQFF.

This chain connects TRBV28 to TRBJ1-5; D uncertain. The CDR3 loop spans 13 amino acids. Germline CDR1 MDHEN, CDR2 SYDVKM. V dropped 4 bases and J dropped 6 bases, with 10 bases sitting between them. CDR3 in amino acids: CASSSQIVQPQHF. The CDR3 DNA follows: TGTGCCAGCAGTTCCCAAATTGTTCAGCCCCAGCATTTT.

V gene TRBV27 combines with J gene TRBJ1-1; 8 positions match TRBD1. Trimming took 6 bases from V and 11 from J; bases not matched to a gene: 14. CDR3 length: 14 residues. The germline gives CDR1 MNHEY, CDR2 SMNVEV (reference sequence). CDR3 DNA sequence: TGTGCCAGCAGCCTAACCTGGACAGGGAGAAGGGCTTTCTTT. Translating gives CASSLTWTGRRAFF.